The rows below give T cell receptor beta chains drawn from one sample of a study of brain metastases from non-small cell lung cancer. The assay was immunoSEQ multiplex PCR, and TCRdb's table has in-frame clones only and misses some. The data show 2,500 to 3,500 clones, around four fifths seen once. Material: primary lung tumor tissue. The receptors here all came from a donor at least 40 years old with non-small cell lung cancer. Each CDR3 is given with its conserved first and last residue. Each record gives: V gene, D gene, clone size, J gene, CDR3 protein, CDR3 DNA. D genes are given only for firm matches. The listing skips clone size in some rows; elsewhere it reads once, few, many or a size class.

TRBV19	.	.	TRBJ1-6	CASSIGLGRGSPLHF	TGTGCCAGTAGTATAGGACTAGGAAGGGGTTCACCCCTCCACTTT
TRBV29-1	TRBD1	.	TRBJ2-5	CSLTGTGGRETQYF	TGCAGCCTAACCGGGACAGGCGGTCGGGAGACCCAGTACTTC
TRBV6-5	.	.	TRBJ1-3	CASSYMVSGNTIYF	TGTGCCAGCAGTTATATGGTATCTGGAAACACCATATATTTT
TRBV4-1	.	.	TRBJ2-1	CASSQVGTYIDEQFF	TGCGCCAGCAGCCAAGTGGGAACTTACATCGATGAGCAGTTCTTC
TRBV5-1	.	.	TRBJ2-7	CTSSLQDSLVYEQYF	TGCACCAGCAGCTTGCAGGATTCTCTAGTCTACGAGCAGTACTTC
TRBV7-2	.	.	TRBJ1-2	CASSLEGVSGYTF	TGTGCCAGCAGCTTAGAAGGAGTATCCGGCTACACCTTC
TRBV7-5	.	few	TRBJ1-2	CVRSLDRGANYGYTF	TGTGTCAGAAGCTTAGACAGGGGAGCTAACTATGGCTACACCTTC
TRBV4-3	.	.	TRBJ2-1	CASSQESLVLYNEQFF	TGCGCCAGCAGCCAAGAAAGCCTAGTGCTCTACAATGAGCAGTTCTTC
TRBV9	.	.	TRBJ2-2	CASSLLGRQELFF	TGTGCCAGCAGCCTCTTAGGGCGGCAGGAGCTGTTTTTT
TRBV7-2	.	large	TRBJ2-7	CASSLGVAYEQYF	TGTGCCAGCAGCTTAGGGGTAGCCTACGAGCAGTACTTC
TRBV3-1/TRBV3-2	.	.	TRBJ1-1	CASSQEIRNTEAFF	TGTGCCAGCAGCCAAGAGATTCGGAACACTGAAGCTTTCTTT